This entry is about one T cell receptor (beta chain). The sample originates from a study of blood T cell repertoires in COVID-19. Study in general: The United States, Italy and Spain were the sources of the acute and convalescent COVID-19 samples. T cells, B-cell-depleted T cells, or PBMCs provided the cDNA or gDNA that served as material.

CDR1 MDHEN and CDR2 SYDVKM come from the germline V gene. There are 15 residues in the CDR3. After removal of 10 bases from V and 4 bases from J, the junction contained 16 bases not matched to a gene. Source study methods: Reference gene primer amplification yielded estimated nucleated cell counts. The table came from immunoSEQ multiplex PCR; TCRdb's copy has only in-frame clones and leaves some out. The DNA was the basis for D and trimming; V, J and clone size are from that table. The sample lists under 150,000 clones; about 84% were seen once. The sequence came from a woman aged 50 to 65 with acute or convalescent COVID-19. The sequenced material came from peripheral blood. V is TRBV28 and J is TRBJ2-7; TRBD1 matches at 7 bases. The CDR3 region has the DNA TGTGCCAACCAAGACGGACACAGGGGTCCGTACGAGCAGTACTTC. This codes for CANQDGHRGPYEQYF. The variable domain in full, completed from reference TRBV28 and TRBJ2-7, reads DVKVTQSSRYLVKRTGEKVFLECVQDMDHENMFWYRQDPGLGLRLIYFSYDVKMKEKGDIPEGYSVSREKKERFSLILESASTNQTSMYLCANQDGHRGPYEQYFGPGTRLTVT.